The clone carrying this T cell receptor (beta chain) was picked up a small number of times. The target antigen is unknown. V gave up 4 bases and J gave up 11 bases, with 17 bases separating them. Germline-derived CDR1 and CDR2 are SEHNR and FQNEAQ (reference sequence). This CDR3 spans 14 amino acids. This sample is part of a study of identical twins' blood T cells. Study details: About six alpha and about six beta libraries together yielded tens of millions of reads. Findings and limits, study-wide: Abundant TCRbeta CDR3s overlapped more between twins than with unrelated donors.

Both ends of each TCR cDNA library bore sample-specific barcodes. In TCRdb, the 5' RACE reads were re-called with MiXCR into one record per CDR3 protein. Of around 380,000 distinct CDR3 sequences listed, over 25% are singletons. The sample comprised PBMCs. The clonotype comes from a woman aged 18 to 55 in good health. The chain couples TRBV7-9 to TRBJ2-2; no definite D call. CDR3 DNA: TGTGCCAGCAGCTCCCCCCGGATAGGAGACGAGCTGTTTTTT. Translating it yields CASSSPRIGDELFF.